Each of the 28 T cell receptor beta chains below was sequenced from the same sample in a study of shared clonotypes between healthy human individuals. Clones were sequenced by immunoSEQ multiplex PCR, and TCRdb holds only the in-frame ones, with some missing. The sample records around 2,000,000 clones, roughly 94% being singletons. Sequenced material: naive CD4+ T cells sorted from blood. As for subset: CD45RA+ positively selected. Source of these receptors: a man between 18 and 29 years old in good health.

The J gene is TRBJ2-2, the V gene TRBV27, with 8 bases that match TRBD2. This CDR3 has 16 residues. Per germline, CDR1 MNHEY and CDR2 SMNVEV (reference sequence). The J segment lost 2 bases and the V segment lost 6 bases, leaving 8 bases of the junction unmatched. Written as DNA, the CDR3 is TGTGCCAGCAGGCACGGGGGGGGTATTAACACCGGGGAGCTGTTTTTT. Its translation is CASRHGGGINTGELFF.

The chain has TRBV12-1 and TRBJ1-5. TRBV12-1 is tagged as a pseudogene. This CDR3 has 15 residues. The DNA for the CDR3 is TGTGCCAGCAGCTTTAAAACCGGTGCTTGCCAGCCCCAGCATTTT. Its translation: CASSFKTGACQPQHF.

This chain joins TRBV2 and TRBJ2-5; 9 nucleotides agree with TRBD2. Trimming at V came to 2 bases and at J to 3 bases, leaving 4 bases not matched to a gene. This CDR3 contains 15 residues. Germline V CDR1 and CDR2: SNHLY, FYNNEI. The CDR3 is CASSEMGLAEETQYF. For the CDR3, the DNA is TGTGCCAGCAGTGAAATGGGACTAGCCGAAGAGACCCAGTACTTC.

The chain couples TRBV11-2 to TRBJ2-6; D not resolved. This CDR3 has 16 residues. The ends were cut back, 4 bases at V and 0 bases at J, with 10 bases in the middle. CDR1 and CDR2 from the germline V gene are SGHAT and FQNNGV. This CDR3 is CASSSLRVSGANVLTF. The DNA of the CDR3 is TGTGCCAGCAGCTCTCTAAGGGTCTCTGGGGCCAACGTCCTGACTTTC.

V is TRBV30 and J is TRBJ1-1; tentative D call: TRBD1 (5 bases). There are 15 residues in the CDR3. The V and J ends lost 8 bases and 1 base respectively, with 20 bases between them. The germline V gene has CDR1 GTSNPN and CDR2 SVGIG (reference sequence). CDR3 sequence reads: CAARFLGRGNTEAFF. The DNA of the CDR3 is TGTGCCGCTCGATTTCTGGGGAGGGGGAACACTGAAGCTTTCTTT.

Worth noting for this clone: This may stem from a read error, because a much larger clone lies one nucleotide away. The sample holds other DNA sequences that translate to the same CDR3. The V and J genes are TRBV5-1 and TRBJ1-1; 7 bases are shared with TRBD1. V was pared by 0 bases and J by 0 bases, with 2 bases of the junction left unmatched. The germline V gene has CDR1 SGHRS and CDR2 YFSETQ. CDR3 length: 15 amino acids. CDR3 nucleotides: TGCGCCAGCAGCTTGGGCACAGGGGTGAACACTGAAGCTTTCTTT. It codes for CASSLGTGVNTEAFF.

The rearrangement joins TRBV30 to TRBJ1-5; unclear D gene. Per germline, CDR1 GTSNPN and CDR2 SVGIG (reference sequence). Deletions cut 5 bases from V and 4 bases from J, with 12 bases between. This CDR3 has 13 amino acids. This CDR3 is CAWGRAENQPQHF. CDR3 sequence (DNA): TGTGCCTGGGGCCGGGCGGAGAATCAGCCCCAGCATTTT.

For this clone: One end of the junction varies from germline; a read error may be responsible. V is TRBV6-5 and J is TRBJ1-2, with D maybe TRBD1 (6 bases). The CDR3 length is 14 residues. Germline-derived CDR1 and CDR2 are MNHEY and SVGAGI. The CDR3 reads CASSYQGFPSPFFF. CDR3 sequence (DNA): TGTGCCAGCAGTTACCAGGGGTTTCCTTCCCCCTTCTTCTTC.

This clone was seen just once. The J gene is TRBJ1-1, the V gene TRBV10-1; no definite D call. The germline CDR1 and CDR2 sequences are WNHNN and SYGVQD (reference sequence). V shed 8 bases and J shed 0 bases, with 10 bases lying between them. The CDR3 runs 13 residues. CDR3 residues: CASQRTVNTEAFF. CDR3 coding DNA: TGCGCCAGCCAGAGGACGGTGAACACTGAAGCTTTCTTT.

This clone was observed a single time. In the same sample, other DNA sequences code for this CDR3. The chain couples TRBV6-5 to TRBJ2-3; D remains ambiguous. This CDR3 contains 12 residues. Germline lookup yields CDR1 MNHEY and CDR2 SVGAGI. Trimming took 6 bases from V and 2 from J, leaving 6 bases between them. The CDR3 region is CASRGSTDTQYF. CDR3 in DNA: TGTGCCAGCAGGGGGTCCACAGATACGCAGTATTTT.

The chain joins TRBV19 to TRBJ2-7, with 11 positions matching TRBD2. The germline V gene has CDR1 LNHDA and CDR2 SQIVND (reference sequence). The J segment lost 1 base and the V segment lost 5 bases, leaving 13 bases of the junction unmatched. CDR3 length: 18 residues. CDR3 coding DNA: TGTGCCAGTAGTTCAACAGGGGCTAGCGGGAGGTTTTCCTACGAGCAGTACTTC. Translated: CASSSTGASGRFSYEQYF.

The J gene is TRBJ1-2, the V gene TRBV5-4; perhaps TRBD1 as D (6 bases). The CDR3 consists of 14 residues. The V end lost 0 bases, the J end lost 4 bases, and 10 bases lay between the germline ends. In germline, CDR1 is SGHNT, CDR2 YYREEE (reference sequence). The DNA for the CDR3 is TGTGCCAGCAGCTTGGGAGGGGGTACCTATGGCTACACCTTC. Translation: CASSLGGGTYGYTF. The whole variable domain, remainder taken from reference TRBV5-4 and TRBJ1-2, is ETGVTQSPTHLIKTRGQQVTLRCSSQSGHNTVSWYQQALGQGPQFIFQYYREEENGRGNFPPRFSGLQFPNYSSELNVNALELDDSALYLCASSLGGGTYGYTFGSGTRLTVV.

Of note for this clone: Within the sample, other DNA sequences also encode this same CDR3. The gene calls are TRBV10-3 and TRBJ1-5; possibly TRBD1 for D (6 bases). The CDR3 has 15 residues. Germline values: CDR1 ENHRY, CDR2 SYGVKD. V was shortened by 0 bases and J by 3 bases, with 9 bases between the two germline ends. The DNA of the CDR3 is TGTGCCATCAGTGAGTCGGGGGGGCCCAATCAGCCCCAGCATTTT. As protein: CAISESGGPNQPQHF.

The rearrangement joins TRBV2 to TRBJ1-1, with D unclear. Germline loops: CDR1 SNHLY, CDR2 FYNNEI. Trimming removed 2 bases at V and 7 bases at J, with 11 bases between. The CDR3 has 13 residues. CDR3: CASSELVGVEAFF. The DNA for the CDR3 is TGTGCCAGCAGTGAATTGGTCGGGGTTGAAGCTTTCTTT.

The genes are TRBV27 and TRBJ2-7; 11 bases fit TRBD1. The germline gives CDR1 MNHEY, CDR2 SMNVEV (reference sequence). This CDR3 spans 14 amino acids. V lost 4 bases to trimming and J lost 6 bases; unmatched junction nucleotides: 5. As DNA, the CDR3 is TGTGCCAGCAGTTCCGGGACAGGGGGTCTCGAGCAGTACTTC. It specifies CASSSGTGGLEQYF.

V gene TRBV11-2 combines with J gene TRBJ2-3; tentative D call: TRBD1 (5 bases). The germline V and J ends were trimmed by 5 bases and 3 bases, with 9 bases remaining between them. Germline CDR1 and CDR2: SGHAT and FQNNGV. The CDR3 has 13 amino acids. The CDR3, as DNA: TGTGCCAGCAGCCGTGACAGAACAGATACGCAGTATTTT. It is translated as CASSRDRTDTQYF.

This sequence joins TRBV9 and TRBJ2-7; 8 bases map to TRBD2. The length of the CDR3 is 14 residues. The V segment lost 0 bases and the J segment 1 base; nucleotides outside the gene matches: 0. Germline CDR1 is SGDLS and CDR2 is YYNGEE. Here the CDR3 reads CASSVGLASYEQYF. In nucleotides, the CDR3 is TGTGCCAGCAGCGTAGGACTAGCGTCCTACGAGCAGTACTTC.

The genes are TRBV30 and TRBJ2-3; D may correspond to TRBD1 or TRBD2 (5 bases each). Trimming shortened V by 4 bases and J by 1 base, and 9 bases separated the two germline ends. The length of the CDR3 is 13 residues. CDR1 GTSNPN and CDR2 SVGIG come from the germline V gene (reference sequence). As DNA, the CDR3 is TGTGCCTGGACCGTGGGGGGCACAGATACGCAGTATTTT. Protein product: CAWTVGGTDTQYF.

On this clone itself: Other DNA sequences within the sample encode an identical CDR3. The chain employs TRBV5-1 and TRBJ1-1; unclear D gene. V lost 4 bases, J lost 7 bases, and 11 bases lay in between. This CDR3 comprises 12 residues. CDR1 is SGHRS and CDR2 is YFSETQ in the germline V gene. This CDR3 reads CASSLEVGEAFF. CDR3 coding DNA: TGCGCCAGCAGCCTGGAGGTGGGTGAAGCTTTCTTT.

This clone was found once. The rearrangement joins TRBV27 to TRBJ1-2; TRBD1 matches 7 bases. The CDR3 length is 14 residues. V shed 6 bases and J 3 bases; nucleotides not matched to a gene: 7. Germline lookup yields CDR1 MNHEY and CDR2 SMNVEV (reference sequence). As DNA, the CDR3 is TGTGCCAGCAGGACTACAGACAGGGACTATGGCTACACCTTC. It yields the protein CASRTTDRDYGYTF.

This sequence joins TRBV6-1 and TRBJ2-3, with D uncertain. The V gene lost 6 bases and the J gene lost 2 bases, with 9 bases spanning the gap. The CDR3 has 13 residues. CDR1 MNHNS and CDR2 SASEGT come from the germline V gene. CDR3 DNA sequence: TGTGCCAGCAGCCGGACCTACACAGATACGCAGTATTTT. Encoded protein: CASSRTYTDTQYF.

Only a few counts were recorded for this clone. The chain combines TRBV5-1 with TRBJ1-4; D perhaps matches TRBD1 (6 bases). Trimming left V 1 base short and J 4 bases short, with 11 bases between. Germline V lookup: CDR1 SGHRS, CDR2 YFSETQ. The CDR3 has 15 residues. Written as DNA, the CDR3 is TGCGCCAGCAGCTTGCAGGGGCCAAATAATGAAAAACTGTTTTTT. Translating gives CASSLQGPNNEKLFF. Looking up the rest from reference TRBV5-1 and TRBJ1-4 gives the full variable domain: KAGVTQTPRYLIKTRGQQVTLSCSPISGHRSVSWYQQTPGQGLQFLFEYFSETQRNKGNFPGRFSGRQFSNSRSEMNVSTLELGDSALYLCASSLQGPNNEKLFFGSGTQLSVL.

This chain uses TRBV10-3 with TRBJ2-1, with 7 positions matching TRBD1. Per the germline V gene, CDR1 is ENHRY and CDR2 is SYGVKD. The CDR3 length is 14 residues. Trimming cost V 3 bases and J 7 bases; bases outside gene matches: 6. The CDR3 nucleotides read TGTGCCATCAGTGAAGTCACAGGGGTGAATGAGCAGTTCTTC. This codes for CAISEVTGVNEQFF.

With regard to this clone: A read error may produce the germline difference seen at one junction end. V and J are TRBV5-1 and TRBJ1-6, with D perhaps TRBD1 (5 bases). From germline, CDR1 is SGHRS and CDR2 YFSETQ. The CDR3 length is 12 residues. The CDR3 sequence: CASSFNQGWVGF. For the CDR3, the DNA is TGCGCCAGCAGCTTTAATCAGGGATGGGTCGGCTTT.

The chain recombines TRBV19 with TRBJ1-2; D perhaps matches TRBD1 (6 bases). V lost 9 bases and J 3 bases, leaving 14 bases between the germline ends. Germline CDR1 is LNHDA and CDR2 is SQIVND (reference sequence). The CDR3 has 13 amino acids. As DNA, the CDR3 is TGTGCCAGCTCGGGGGGGCTGCACTATGGCTACACCTTC. Amino acid sequence: CASSGGLHYGYTF.

V gene TRBV7-2 combines with J gene TRBJ2-1, with 7 positions matching TRBD2. This CDR3 is 17 amino acids long. CDR1 is SGHTA and CDR2 is FQGNSA in the germline V gene. V was pared by 0 bases and J by 5 bases, with 10 bases of the junction left unmatched. CDR3 sequence (DNA): TGTGCCAGCAGCTTAGCGTCTAGCGGACGTTCCCACAATGAGCAGTTCTTC. This gives the protein CASSLASSGRSHNEQFF.

The gene calls are TRBV29-1 and TRBJ2-3, with D possibly matching TRBD1 (6 bases). Per germline, CDR1 SQVTM and CDR2 ANQGSEA. The CDR3 loop spans 15 amino acids. V was cut by 7 bases and J by 4 bases, with 21 bases left in between. CDR3 loop: CSGRGLLGGSDTQYF. DNA for the CDR3: TGCAGCGGACGGGGTCTATTAGGGGGATCAGATACGCAGTATTTT.

This chain connects TRBV10-3 to TRBJ1-2, with 10 positions matching TRBD1. The J segment lost 4 bases and the V segment lost 3 bases, leaving 5 bases of the junction unmatched. The CDR3 covers 15 residues. The germline V gene has CDR1 ENHRY and CDR2 SYGVKD. The CDR3 DNA follows: TGTGCCATCAGTGAAGGACAGGGGGGCTCCTATGGCTACACCTTC. This sequence encodes CAISEGQGGSYGYTF.